The T cell receptor (beta chain) under discussion was sequenced for a study of cytomegalovirus exposure and HLA in healthy donors (dated 2017 in TCRdb). About the full investigation: An earlier analysis of 550 to 700 of the donors reported roughly 300 Gb of sequence data and some 120 million unique TCR beta sequences from 150 million to 200 million T cells. About 310 gigabases of sequencing data and 70 million to 100 million unique TCR sequences were included in an early release covering about 700 HLA-typed donors. Of the roughly 410 genotyped donors, less than 85% were placed in the genetic ancestry cluster associated with self-reported Caucasian donors. The aim of the study was to test whether cataloging public T cell receptors could identify signatures of past pathogen exposure. Using immunosequencing, the study profiled T cell repertoires from fewer than 850 subjects and related those repertoires to cytomegalovirus serostatus. In addition to the first cohort of approximately 670 subjects, a separate validation cohort of 120 different subjects was used. The study combined high-throughput TCR immunosequencing, statistical association of individual TCRs with disease status, and machine learning to predict cytomegalovirus infection status. A later analysis re-analyzed previously published TCR beta repertoires from 660 or so donors and added high-resolution HLA genotyping to study TCR occurrence patterns. In the later analysis, no new phenotypic data were used to find candidate immune exposures; instead, reliance was placed on TCR beta sequences and their occurrence across donors. In an earlier analysis of over 550 of the donors, high-throughput TCR beta sequencing was used to judge whether each TCR beta V gene segment behaved as functional or pseudogenic. Donor age, sex, ethnicity and CMV serostatus were compiled alongside the repertoire data. Genome-wide SNP genotypes for about 65% of the roughly 670 donors were used in a later genetic analysis, which treated that subset as a discovery cohort. All discovery cohort repertoires had been generated using a single sequencing platform. Both class I and class II loci were covered by HLA typing, at four-digit resolution. The number of donors typed differed by locus, with 629-630 for A, B, C, DRB1 and DQB1, roughly 550 for DQA1, approximately 580 for DPA1, and approximately 470 for DPB1. A few DR-DQ haplotypes were treated as single units for association and clustering because of strong linkage in the cohort. On average, roughly 200,000 unique TCR beta nucleotide sequences were sequenced per donor among a few hundred genotyped donors of the cohort, with around 19% of those sequences being non-productive.

The table lists this clone with a few counts. No cognate antigen has been identified for it. Base qualities are not at hand, and no much larger clone is one base apart. From V the trimming removes 0 bases and from J it removes 3 bases, while the gene matches leave 3 bases of the junction unaccounted for. Sequences GTSNPN (CDR1) and SVGIG (CDR2) are obtained from the germline V gene (reference sequence). The CDR3 goes from the cysteine to the phenylalanine over 14 residues. Left in the record is the CDR3 DNA by itself, 42 bases read in frame from the first base. Study-wide findings and limitations: In vitro tests confirmed that three of the cytomegalovirus-associated TCR beta chains recognize cytomegalovirus antigens. For the cohort, immune exposure information was limited to CMV serostatus. A later analysis found that TCR association rates varied across HLA loci, with DRB1 alleles showing the most associated TCRs and HLA-C alleles the fewest. In a later analysis, about 17,000 TCR beta sequences were associated with specific HLA alleles at a false discovery rate of 0.05. The study listed approximately 150 TCR beta chains as associated with cytomegalovirus. In a later genetic analysis, fewer N-insertions in productive TCRs were reported among donors in an Asian-associated ancestry cluster than the roughly 700-donor mean. According to a later analysis, parvovirus B19, influenza, CMV and Epstein-Barr virus appeared linked to several top co-occurrence clusters. Across donors, most TCR sequences were observed very rarely, whereas some public TCRs were present in many individuals. Fewer than 20 rarely observed V segments, including chromosome 9 orphons, were excluded from the earlier analysis of about 600 of the donors because counts were too low. In a later analysis, most CMV-associated TCR beta chains were found to appear HLA-restricted, with HLA associations seemingly driven largely by CMV exposure. In both the original and validation cohorts, the classifier was reported to diagnose cytomegalovirus status with high specificity and sensitivity. In an earlier analysis of roughly 560 of the donors, most TCR beta V segments were observed in productive rearrangements about 87% or about 30% of the time, broadly matching IMGT annotations. In a later analysis, HLA-associated TCR beta chains showed more clonal expansion and lower generation probabilities than non-associated chains that were equally common. According to the authors, the approach could potentially be generalized to other disease states and immunological phenotypes. Sequencing depth was assumed to be roughly uniform across donors in the presence/absence analyses, though that assumption may not hold. A cluster of highly shared sequence variants was judged likely to represent a technical artifact of the sequencing pipeline. V-gene and J-gene trimming of TCR beta chains was associated with a missense DCLRE1C variant in a later genetic analysis, and the association was replicated in an independent cohort. This cohort had only TCR beta chains sequenced, and the lack of alpha or paired-chain data limited which features could be detected. Because some donors lacked HLA typing at each locus, the association tests relied only on the typed subset. When HLA alleles, especially DR and DQ, strongly co-occurred, attributing TCR associations to individual alleles was difficult. Linkage disequilibrium might explain the correlated functional status among segregating V segments, but an unknown experimental factor could not be ruled out. The 87-base-pair reads could not distinguish some IMGT-functional V segments, including TRBV6-2 and TRBV6-3, so those segments were excluded. A further reported finding was that TCR beta sequences accurately predicted the HLA-A and HLA-B alleles for most subjects in the first cohort.

The cohort comprised around 690 healthy bone marrow donors. At the time of sampling, every cohort member was nominally healthy, though immune exposures that went unrecorded were likely present. The donor was CMV seropositive and belonged to the group of 250 to 350 seropositive cohort members. A peripheral blood sample was collected from each donor, and TCR beta sequencing was performed on peripheral blood mononuclear cells. The Qiagen DNeasy Blood Extraction Kit was used to extract genomic DNA from the blood cell samples. The library was made by the immunoSEQ multiplex PCR assay. For the multiplex PCR, a mixture combining 60 forward primers for TCR Vbeta segments and 13 reverse primers for TCR Jbeta segments was used. A multiplex PCR assay on genomic DNA amplified the CDR3 region of rearranged TCR beta genes. On the Illumina HiSeq System, the amplified TCR beta libraries were sequenced as 87-base-pair reads. From the authors' description of their analysis: In a later analysis, tens of millions of unique TCR beta chains were counted across the roughly 610 repertoires, and roughly 11 million of these chains were shared by at least two donors. To remove PCR and sequencing errors, raw reads were error-corrected and collapsed into unique sequences using a nearest-neighbor algorithm that merged closely related sequences. Alignment of CDR3 sequences to IMGT reference sequences was used to assign V, D and J gene segments. Each retained sequence needed at least a six-nucleotide match to both a V gene segment and a J gene segment. Rearrangements were classified as productive when the CDR3 lacked stop codons and remained in frame with V and J, and all other rearrangements were classified as non-productive. Following IMGT convention, CDR3 was defined as the stretch from the second conserved V-encoded cysteine up to the conserved J-encoded phenylalanine. The earlier analysis of about 590 of the donors excluded sequences that lacked an unambiguous match to a single V gene segment. An earlier analysis of some 500 of the donors classified V segments as functional when productive rearrangements were above 56.7% and as segregating when the standard deviation between donors was above 5%. To diagnose cytomegalovirus status from the catalog of TCR beta chain sequences, a statistical classification framework was built. V and J gene assignment, in a later analysis, came from comparing TCR nucleotide sequences with IMGT/GENE-DB human TR gene sequences. Using the TCRdist pipeline, a later analysis assigned CDR3 sequences along with most-parsimonious VDJ recombination scenarios. In a later analysis, every TCR beta chain was defined by the combination of its CDR3 amino acid sequence and its V-gene family, and reads without a unique V-gene family were dropped. A later analysis removed over 500 highly shared, low-generation-probability nucleotide sequences to deal with suspected cross-contamination and a sequencing artifact. In a later analysis, a clonal expansion index was calculated for each public chain from normalized within-repertoire ranks of inferred template counts. In a later analysis, generation probabilities were computed with a VDJ recombination model fitted to out-of-frame rearrangements, and the resulting probabilities were checked against IGoR. In a later analysis, TCR-TCR, TCR-HLA and TCR-CMV co-occurrence was scored with hypergeometric tests, and a repertoire-size bias correction was applied to TCR pairs. False discovery rates were estimated in a later analysis by permuting HLA or CMV assignments 20 times. A later analysis grouped co-occurring TCRs with DBSCAN, adding TCRdist sequence similarity when clustering within HLA-allele-positive subsets. Repertoires with fewer than 30,000 or more than 120,000 public chains, plus five repertoires with anomalous nucleotide sharing, were excluded from co-occurrence clustering. TCRdb took this table from immuneACCESS and kept in-frame rearrangements with V and J called. Such tables lack part of the clones; where checked against another copy, unresolved V genes explain under half of the gap, and the rest is unexplained. That table is the source of V, J and clone size, and D and trimming were worked out from the DNA. This sample gives 82,000 or so clones in total; over 9% of them show up just once. The top ten clones comprise approximately 23% of the sample.

The sequencing input was PBMCs. The chain is made from TRBV30 and TRBJ1-1; 8 bases in the middle match TRBD1. This TCR came from a man aged 60 to 75 in good health and CMV-seropositive. The DNA is as follows: TGTGCCTGGAGTGTAACAGGGGGGGACACTGAAGCTTTCTTT. The translation is CAWSVTGGDTEAFF.